These T cell receptor beta chains were read from a single sample in a study of glioma-infiltrating T cells. One entry per CDR3 protein results from TCRdb running MiXCR on the multiplex PCR reads. The table has about 180,000 distinct CDR3 sequences, over 40% seen once. Sequenced input: glioma tissue, nonneoplastic brain tissue, or PBMCs (not recorded which). All receptors come from a human donor with low-grade glioma or glioblastoma, undergoing nonglioma brain surgery, or in good health (not recorded which). Each CDR3 is given with its conserved first and last residue. A D gene is named only where the DNA matches it firmly. Not all rows give a size; the values are once, few, many and, for expanded clones, a class.

TRBV2	NA	NA	TRBJ2-1	CASSREFNNEQFF	TGTGCCAGCAGCCGGGAATTTAACAATGAGCAGTTCTTC
TRBV12-5	once	NA	TRBJ1-5	CASGFNGIKQPQHF	TGTGCTAGTGGTTTTAATGGGATCAAGCAGCCCCAGCATTTT
TRBV6-1	many	TRBD1	TRBJ2-7	CASSSRDRDFEQYF	TGTGCCAGCAGTTCCCGAGACAGGGATTTCGAGCAGTACTTC
TRBV6-1	many	NA	TRBJ2-5	CASRATGTRETQYF	TGTGCCAGCAGAGCCACAGGGACTCGAGAGACCCAGTACTTC
TRBV12-3/TRBV12-4	NA	NA	TRBJ2-1	CASSLLVDEQFF	TGTGCCAGCAGTTTGCTAGTCGATGAGCAGTTCTTC
TRBV14	NA	NA	TRBJ1-5	CASSQDGNQPQHF	TGTGCCAGCAGCCAAGATGGCAATCAGCCCCAGCATTTT
TRBV6-8	NA	NA	TRBJ2-3	CASSDFSWLSATQYF	TGTGCCAGCAGTGACTTTTCCTGGTTGTCGGCTACTCAGTATTTT
TRBV28	many	TRBD2	TRBJ2-1	CASSLWGLAGNEQFF	TGTGCCAGCAGTTTATGGGGACTAGCGGGCAATGAGCAGTTCTTC
TRBV2	NA	NA	TRBJ2-3	CARGARTDTQYF	TGTGCCAGGGGGGCTCGAACAGATACGCAGTATTTT
TRBV7-8	many	NA	TRBJ1-2	CASSLGDPRAGYTF	TGTGCCAGCAGCTTAGGGGACCCGCGAGCCGGCTACACCTTC
TRBV19	NA	NA	TRBJ2-1	CASSMNVRSYNEQFF	TGTGCCAGTAGTATGAACGTCCGCTCCTACAATGAGCAGTTCTTC
TRBV12-3/TRBV12-4	NA	NA	TRBJ1-2	CASGGKGRDGYTF	TGTGCCAGCGGAGGAAAGGGTAGAGATGGCTACACCTTC
TRBV7-9	NA	TRBD2	TRBJ2-1	CASSPLAGRVNEQFF	TGTGCCAGCAGCCCACTAGCGGGACGGGTAAATGAGCAGTTCTTC
TRBV25-1	many	NA	TRBJ2-5	CASSASETQYF	TGTGCCAGCAGTGCCAGCGAGACCCAGTACTTC
TRBV6-1	many	NA	TRBJ1-5	CASSSDRPPPRSNQPQHF	TGTGCCAGCAGTTCCGACAGGCCCCCGCCGCGCAGCAATCAGCCCCAGCATTTT
TRBV7-2	NA	NA	TRBJ2-7	CASSPRLPPGSYEQYF	TGTGCCAGCAGCCCTCGACTACCACCAGGATCCTACGAGCAGTACTTC
TRBV27	NA	NA	TRBJ1-5	CASSPVYNSNQPHHF	TGTGCCAGCAGTCCCGTTTACAATAGCAATCAGCCCCATCATTTT
TRBV2	NA	NA	TRBJ2-7	CASSADRDPKREQYF	TGTGCCAGCAGTGCCGACCGGGACCCGAAGAGGGAGCAGTACTTC
TRBV7-9	NA	NA	TRBJ2-7	CASSTRAGNEQYF	TGCGCCAGCAGCACACGGGCAGGGAACGAGCAGTACTTC
TRBV20-1	many	NA	TRBJ1-4	CSATTEFNEKLFF	TGCAGTGCTACGACAGAATTTAATGAAAAACTGTTTTTT
TRBV27	many	TRBD2	TRBJ2-7	CASSSSGSRYEQYF	TGTGCCAGCAGTTCCAGCGGGAGCAGGTACGAGCAGTACTTC
TRBV20-1	many	TRBD2	TRBJ2-7	CSARDQRGTYEQYF	TGCAGTGCTAGGGACCAGCGGGGGACCTACGAGCAGTACTTC
TRBV14	NA	TRBD2	TRBJ2-7	CASSQVGLNNEQYF	TGTGCCAGCAGCCAAGTGGGACTAAACAACGAGCAGTACTTC
TRBV12-3/TRBV12-4	NA	NA	TRBJ2-7	CASSSQGQGYEQYF	TGTGCCAGCAGTTCACAGGGTCAAGGCTACGAGCAGTACTTC
TRBV12-3/TRBV12-4	few	NA	TRBJ2-2	CASSLQRNTGELFF	TGTGCCAGCAGTTTACAGAGGAACACCGGGGAGCTGTTTTTT